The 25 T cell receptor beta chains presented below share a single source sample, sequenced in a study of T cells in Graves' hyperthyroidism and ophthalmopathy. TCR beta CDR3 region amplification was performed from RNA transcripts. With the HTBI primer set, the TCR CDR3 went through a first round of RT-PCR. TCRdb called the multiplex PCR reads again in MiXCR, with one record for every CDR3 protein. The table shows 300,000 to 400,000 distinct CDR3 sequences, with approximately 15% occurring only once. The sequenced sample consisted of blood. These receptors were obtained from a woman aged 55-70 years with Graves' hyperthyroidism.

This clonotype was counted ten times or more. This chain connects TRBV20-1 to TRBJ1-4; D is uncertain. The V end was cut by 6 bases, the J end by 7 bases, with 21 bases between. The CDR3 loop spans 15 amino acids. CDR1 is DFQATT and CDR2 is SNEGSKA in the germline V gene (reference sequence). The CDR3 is CSAGFFRRGIEKLFF. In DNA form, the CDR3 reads TGCAGTGCCGGGTTCTTTCGGAGAGGGATTGAAAAACTGTTTTTT.

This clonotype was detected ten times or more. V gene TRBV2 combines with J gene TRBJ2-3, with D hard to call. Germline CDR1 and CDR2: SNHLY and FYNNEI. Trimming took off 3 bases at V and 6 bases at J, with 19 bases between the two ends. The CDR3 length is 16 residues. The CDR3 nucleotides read TGTGCCAGCAGTGAGCCCTACTACGAATCGATGGATACGCAGTATTTT. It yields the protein CASSEPYYESMDTQYF. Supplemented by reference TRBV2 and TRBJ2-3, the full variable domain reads EPEVTQTPSHQVTQMGQEVILRCVPISNHLYFYWYRQILGQKVEFLVSFYNNEISEKSEIFDDQFSVERPDGSNFTLKIRSTKLEDSAMYFCASSEPYYESMDTQYFGPGTRLTVL.

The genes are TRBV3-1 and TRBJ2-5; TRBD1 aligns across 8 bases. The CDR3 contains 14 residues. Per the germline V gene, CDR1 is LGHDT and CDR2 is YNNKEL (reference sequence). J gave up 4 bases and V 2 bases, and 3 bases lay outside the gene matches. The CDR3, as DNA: TGTGCCAGCAGCCAATTCACAGGGGGAGAGACCCAGTACTTC. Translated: CASSQFTGGETQYF.

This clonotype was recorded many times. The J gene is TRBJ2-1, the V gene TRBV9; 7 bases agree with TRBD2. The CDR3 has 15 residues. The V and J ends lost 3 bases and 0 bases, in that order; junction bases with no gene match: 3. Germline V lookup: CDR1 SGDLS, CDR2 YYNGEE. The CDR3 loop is CASSASGLSYNEQFF. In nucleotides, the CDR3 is TGTGCCAGCAGCGCTAGCGGACTCTCCTACAATGAGCAGTTCTTC.

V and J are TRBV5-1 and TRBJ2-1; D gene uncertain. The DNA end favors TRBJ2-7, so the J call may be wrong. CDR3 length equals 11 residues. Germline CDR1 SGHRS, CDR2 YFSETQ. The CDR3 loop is CASSSQLGQYF. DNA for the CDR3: TGCGCCAGCAGCTCCCAATTGGGGCAGTACTTC.

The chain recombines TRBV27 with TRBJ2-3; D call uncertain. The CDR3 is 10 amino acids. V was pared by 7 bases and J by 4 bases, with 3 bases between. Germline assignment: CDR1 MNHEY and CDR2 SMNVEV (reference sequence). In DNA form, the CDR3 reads TGTGCCAGCACGCCAGATACGCAGTATTTT. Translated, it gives CASTPDTQYF.

This chain's CDR3 is CASSLGAALAGDEQFF. The CDR3 nucleotides read TGTGCCAGCAGCTTAGGGGCTGCTTTAGCGGGAGATGAGCAGTTCTTC. The chain couples TRBV7-9 to TRBJ2-1; TRBD2 matches 9 bases. Germline CDR1 SEHNR, CDR2 FQNEAQ (reference sequence). With V trimmed by 1 base and J by 8 bases, 9 bases remained unmatched. The CDR3 is 16 amino acids. Supplemented by reference TRBV7-9 and TRBJ2-1, the full variable domain reads DTGVSQNPRHKITKRGQNVTFRCDPISEHNRLYWYRQTLGQGPEFLTYFQNEAQLEKSRLLSDRFSAERPKGSFSTLEIQRTEQGDSAMYLCASSLGAALAGDEQFFGPGTRLTVL.

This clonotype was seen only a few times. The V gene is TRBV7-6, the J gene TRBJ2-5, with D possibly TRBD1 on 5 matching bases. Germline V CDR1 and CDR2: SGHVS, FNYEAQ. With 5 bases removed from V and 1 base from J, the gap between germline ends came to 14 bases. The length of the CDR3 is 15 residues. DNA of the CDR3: TGTGCCAGCAGCCCGTTCTGGGGCCCCCAAGAGACCCAGTACTTC. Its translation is CASSPFWGPQETQYF.

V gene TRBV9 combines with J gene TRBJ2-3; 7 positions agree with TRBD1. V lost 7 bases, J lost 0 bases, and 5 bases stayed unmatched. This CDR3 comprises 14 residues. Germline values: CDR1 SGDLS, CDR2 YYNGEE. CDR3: CASGRGQSTDTQYF. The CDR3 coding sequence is TGTGCCAGCGGCAGGGGACAGAGCACAGATACGCAGTATTTT.

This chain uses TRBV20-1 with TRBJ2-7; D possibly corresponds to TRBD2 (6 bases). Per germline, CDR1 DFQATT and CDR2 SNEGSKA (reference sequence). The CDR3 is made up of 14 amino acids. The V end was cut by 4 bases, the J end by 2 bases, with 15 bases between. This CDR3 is CSANPPSVTYEQYF. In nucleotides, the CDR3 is TGCAGTGCTAACCCCCCTAGCGTGACCTACGAGCAGTACTTC.

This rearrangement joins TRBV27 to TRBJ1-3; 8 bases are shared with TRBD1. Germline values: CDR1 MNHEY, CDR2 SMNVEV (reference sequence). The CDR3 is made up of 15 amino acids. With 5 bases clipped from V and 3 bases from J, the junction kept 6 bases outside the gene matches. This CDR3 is CASSPRGQGGNTIYF. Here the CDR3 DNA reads TGTGCCAGCAGTCCCCGAGGACAGGGTGGAAACACCATATATTTT.

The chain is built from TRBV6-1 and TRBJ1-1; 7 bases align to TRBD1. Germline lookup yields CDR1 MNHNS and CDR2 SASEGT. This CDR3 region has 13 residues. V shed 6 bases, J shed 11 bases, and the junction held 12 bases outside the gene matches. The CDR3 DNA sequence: TGTGCCAGCAGGACTGAAGGGGGCGGGCTGGCTTTCTTT. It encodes CASRTEGGGLAFF.

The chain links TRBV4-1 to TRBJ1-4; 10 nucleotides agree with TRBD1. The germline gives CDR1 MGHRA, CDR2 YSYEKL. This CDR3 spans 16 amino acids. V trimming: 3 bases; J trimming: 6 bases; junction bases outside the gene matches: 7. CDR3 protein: CASSQVRQGAHEKLFF. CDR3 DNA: TGCGCCAGCAGCCAGGTCCGACAGGGGGCACATGAAAAACTGTTTTTT.

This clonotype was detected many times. CDR3 nucleotide sequence: TGCAGCGTTGAACGGGGACAGGGGGGCGTAGAGACCCAGTACTTC. It is translated as CSVERGQGGVETQYF. This chain joins TRBV29-1 and TRBJ2-5; 11 nucleotides match TRBD1. CDR3 length: 15 residues. CDR1 is SQVTM and CDR2 is ANQGSEA in the germline V gene. After removal of 2 bases from V and 4 bases from J, the junction contained 6 bases not matched to a gene. Variable domain in full (rest from reference TRBV29-1 and TRBJ2-5): SAVISQKPSRDICQRGTSLTIQCQVDSQVTMMFWYRQQPGQSLTLIATANQGSEATYESGFVIDKFPISRPNLTFSTLTVSNMSPEDSSIYLCSVERGQGGVETQYFGPGTRLLVL.

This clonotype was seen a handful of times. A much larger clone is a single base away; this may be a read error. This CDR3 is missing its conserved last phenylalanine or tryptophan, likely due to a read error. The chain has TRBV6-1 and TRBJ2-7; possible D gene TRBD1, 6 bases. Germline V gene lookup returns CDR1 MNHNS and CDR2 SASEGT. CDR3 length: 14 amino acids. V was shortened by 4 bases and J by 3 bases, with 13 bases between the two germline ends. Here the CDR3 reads CASSVGQRNYEQYS. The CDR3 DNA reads TGTGCCAGCAGTGTCGGACAGCGAAACTACGAGCAGTACTCC.

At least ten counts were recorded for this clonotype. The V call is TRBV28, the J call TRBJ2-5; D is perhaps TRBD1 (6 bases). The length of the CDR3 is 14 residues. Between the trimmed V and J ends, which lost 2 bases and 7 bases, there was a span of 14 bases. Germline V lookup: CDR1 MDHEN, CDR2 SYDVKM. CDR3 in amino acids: CASSLSGRGRTQYF. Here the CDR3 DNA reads TGTGCCAGCAGTTTAAGCGGCAGGGGACGGACCCAGTACTTC.

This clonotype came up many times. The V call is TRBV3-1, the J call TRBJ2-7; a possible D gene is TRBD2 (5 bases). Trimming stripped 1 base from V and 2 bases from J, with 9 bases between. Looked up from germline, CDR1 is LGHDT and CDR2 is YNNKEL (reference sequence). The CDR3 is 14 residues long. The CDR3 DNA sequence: TGTGCCAGCAGCCAAGGTAGCGTAGCCTACGAGCAGTACTTC. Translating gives CASSQGSVAYEQYF.

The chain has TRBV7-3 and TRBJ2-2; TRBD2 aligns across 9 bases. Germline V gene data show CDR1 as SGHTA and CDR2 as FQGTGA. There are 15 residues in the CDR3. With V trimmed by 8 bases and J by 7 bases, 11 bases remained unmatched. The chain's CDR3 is CASGLLAGLVGELFF. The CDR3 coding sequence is TGTGCCAGCGGCCTTCTAGCGGGATTGGTCGGGGAGCTGTTTTTT.

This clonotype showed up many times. This chain's CDR3 is CASSEFSGTGYNEQFF. The CDR3 DNA sequence: TGCGCCAGCAGTGAGTTTAGCGGGACCGGATACAATGAGCAGTTCTTC. The gene calls are TRBV10-1 and TRBJ2-1, with 8 positions matching TRBD2. CDR3 length equals 16 residues. Germline lookup yields CDR1 WNHNN and CDR2 SYGVQD (reference sequence). V gave up 1 base and J gave up 4 bases; unmatched junction bases: 6.

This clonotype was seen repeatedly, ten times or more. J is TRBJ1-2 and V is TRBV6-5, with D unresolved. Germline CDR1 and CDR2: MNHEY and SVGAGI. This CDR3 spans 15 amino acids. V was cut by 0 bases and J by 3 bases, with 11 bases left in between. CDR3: CASSYSNWGHYGYTF. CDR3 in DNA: TGTGCCAGCAGTTACTCGAACTGGGGTCACTATGGCTACACCTTC.

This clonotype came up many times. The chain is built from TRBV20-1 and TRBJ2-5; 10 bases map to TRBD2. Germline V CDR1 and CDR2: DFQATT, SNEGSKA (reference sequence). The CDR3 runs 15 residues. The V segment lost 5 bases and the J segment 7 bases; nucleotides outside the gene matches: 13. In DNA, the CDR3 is TGCAGTGCTCAAGCTAGCGGGAGTACGGAAGGGACCCAGTACTTC. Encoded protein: CSAQASGSTEGTQYF.

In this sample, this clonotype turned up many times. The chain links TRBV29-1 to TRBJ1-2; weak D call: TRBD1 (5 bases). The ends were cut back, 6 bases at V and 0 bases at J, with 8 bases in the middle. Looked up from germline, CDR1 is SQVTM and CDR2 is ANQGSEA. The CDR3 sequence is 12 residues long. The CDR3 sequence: CSVWGPNYGYTF. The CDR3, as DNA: TGCAGCGTATGGGGCCCTAACTATGGCTACACCTTC.

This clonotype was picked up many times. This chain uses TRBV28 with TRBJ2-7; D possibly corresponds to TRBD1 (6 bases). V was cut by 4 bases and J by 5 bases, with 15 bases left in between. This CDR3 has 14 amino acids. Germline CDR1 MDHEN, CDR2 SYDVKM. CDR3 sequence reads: CASSSRQAPNEQYF. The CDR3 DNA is TGTGCCAGCAGTTCCAGACAGGCCCCGAACGAGCAGTACTTC. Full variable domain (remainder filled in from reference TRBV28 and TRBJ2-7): DVKVTQSSRYLVKRTGEKVFLECVQDMDHENMFWYRQDPGLGLRLIYFSYDVKMKEKGDIPEGYSVSREKKERFSLILESASTNQTSMYLCASSSRQAPNEQYFGPGTRLTVT.

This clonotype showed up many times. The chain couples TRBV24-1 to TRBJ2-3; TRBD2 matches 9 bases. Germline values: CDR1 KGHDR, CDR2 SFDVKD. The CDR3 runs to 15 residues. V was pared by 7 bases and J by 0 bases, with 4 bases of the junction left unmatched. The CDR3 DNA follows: TGTGCCACCAGACATAGCGGGAGAAGCACAGATACGCAGTATTTT. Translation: CATRHSGRSTDTQYF.

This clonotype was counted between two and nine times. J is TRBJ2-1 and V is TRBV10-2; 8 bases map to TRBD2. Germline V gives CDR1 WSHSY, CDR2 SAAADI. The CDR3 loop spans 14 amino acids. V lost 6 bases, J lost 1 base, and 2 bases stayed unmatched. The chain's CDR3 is CASRVAGSYNEQFF. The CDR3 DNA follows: TGCGCCAGCAGGGTAGCGGGATCCTACAATGAGCAGTTCTTC.